A single sample is the source of the 25 T cell receptor beta chains below, sequenced in a study of monozygotic twins with inflammatory bowel disease (dated by TCRdb to about 2019). The library came from 5' RACE. Instrument used: Illumina HiSeq 2500. TCRdb reprocessed the reads, reporting each CDR3 protein sequence once and no DNA. The sample's clone listing holds around 380,000 distinct CDR3 sequences. The ten top clones hold approximately 2.3% of the sample. Sequenced input: blood. These receptors all stem from a human donor with ulcerative colitis or Crohn's disease, or a healthy co-twin of an affected twin (not recorded which).

V and J are TRBV4-1 and TRBJ2-2; without DNA, the TCRdb call of TRBD1 cannot be checked. The CDR3 spans 15 residues. Per the germline V gene, CDR1 is MGHRA and CDR2 is YSYEKL. CDR3 sequence reads: CASSRIGINTGELFF.

The rearrangement links TRBV20-1 to TRBJ1-5; TCRdb designates TRBD1, a call that cannot be tested without DNA. This CDR3 has 13 amino acids. Germline loops: CDR1 DFQATT, CDR2 SNEGSKA (reference sequence). The CDR3 region is CSASLDRVQPQHF.

The chain couples TRBV6-5 to TRBJ2-3. Germline CDR1 is MNHEY and CDR2 is SVGAGI. The CDR3 covers 15 residues. The CDR3 reads CASSYSRTTTDTQYF.

The V gene is TRBV6-2 or TRBV6-3, the J gene TRBJ2-2. The V gene's germline CDR1 is MNHEY and CDR2 SVGEGT. The CDR3 is made up of 15 amino acids. CDR3 in amino acids: CASSYLGSDTGELFF.

J is TRBJ2-1 and V is TRBV5-1; TCRdb indicates TRBD2, and absent DNA this call remains unverified. The CDR3 spans 18 residues. Germline loops: CDR1 SGHRS, CDR2 YFSETQ. CDR3 in amino acids: CASSLTPMTSGRLNEQFF.

The rearrangement joins TRBV7-8 to TRBJ1-1; TCRdb proposes TRBD1, but this gene call is untestable without DNA. Germline V gives CDR1 SGHVS, CDR2 FQNEAQ. The CDR3 length is 14 residues. The CDR3 protein is CASSGGQGPSEAFF.

The V gene is TRBV5-1, the J gene TRBJ2-4; TCRdb's D call, TRBD1, is unchecked because there is no DNA. Looked up from germline, CDR1 is SGHRS and CDR2 is YFSETQ. This CDR3 spans 17 amino acids. This CDR3 is CASSHDLDRVGKNIQYF.

J is TRBJ2-3 and V is TRBV6-1; TCRdb's assignment of TRBD1 cannot be checked, as there is no DNA. CDR1 MNHNS and CDR2 SASEGT come from the germline V gene. The CDR3 totals 15 residues. CDR3 protein: CASRTGSLNRDTQYF.

The V gene is TRBV5-6, the J gene TRBJ2-5; the D call of TRBD2 rests on TCRdb alone, since no DNA is present to check it. Looked up from germline, CDR1 is SGHDT and CDR2 is YYEEEE. The length of the CDR3 is 16 residues. CDR3 amino acids: CASSLRDSPPRETQYF. Full variable domain (missing parts from reference TRBV5-6 and TRBJ2-5): DAGVTQSPTHLIKTRGQQVTLRCSPKSGHDTVSWYQQALGQGPQFIFQYYEEEERQRGNFPDRFSGHQFPNYSSELNVNALLLGDSALYLCASSLRDSPPRETQYFGPGTRLLVL.

V is TRBV7-2 and J is TRBJ2-7; TCRdb's assignment of TRBD2 cannot be checked, as there is no DNA. The CDR3 loop spans 15 amino acids. Germline V gene sequence: CDR1 SGHTA, CDR2 FQGNSA. The CDR3 region is CASSLDAGPDYEQYF.

The V and J genes are TRBV7-6 and TRBJ2-3; TCRdb calls TRBD2, which cannot be checked without DNA. This CDR3 comprises 17 residues. Germline CDR1 SGHVS, CDR2 FNYEAQ. Here the CDR3 reads CASSLGASGRSGDTQYF.

The V call is TRBV4-2, the J call TRBJ2-2. The CDR3 length is 16 residues. The V gene's germline CDR1 is LGHNA and CDR2 YNFKEQ. CDR3 in amino acids: CASSPRSSGNTGELFF.

The genes are TRBV27 and TRBJ1-6. The CDR3 is made up of 16 amino acids. Germline CDR1 MNHEY, CDR2 SMNVEV (reference sequence). The CDR3 protein is CASSFEGPRYNSPLHF.

The chain joins TRBV11-2 to TRBJ2-6; absent DNA, TCRdb's TRBD1 call cannot be checked. CDR1 is SGHAT, CDR2 FQNNGV, per germline. This CDR3 is 14 amino acids long. The CDR3 sequence: CASSRTGGANVLTF.

This rearrangement joins TRBV4-3 to TRBJ2-1; TCRdb returns TRBD1, unconfirmable since there is no DNA. Per the germline V gene, CDR1 is LGHNA and CDR2 is YSLEER. There are 18 residues in the CDR3. The CDR3 loop reads CASSQDGLGGGLYNEQFF.

The gene calls are TRBV18 and TRBJ1-4; the D call of TRBD1 rests on TCRdb alone, since no DNA is present to check it. The CDR3 loop spans 15 amino acids. The germline CDR1 and CDR2 sequences are KGHSH and LQKENI. CDR3 region: CASSPVGRGNEKLFF.

The J gene is TRBJ1-5, the V gene TRBV30; TCRdb gives TRBD1 as the D gene, but with no DNA this cannot be confirmed. This CDR3 spans 14 amino acids. Germline V gene data show CDR1 as GTSNPN and CDR2 as SVGIG (reference sequence). The CDR3 protein is CAWSPHRGDQPQHF. The whole variable domain, remainder taken from reference TRBV30 and TRBJ1-5, is SQTIHQWPATLVQPVGSPLSLECTVEGTSNPNLYWYRQAAGRGLQLLFYSVGIGQISSEVPQNLSASRPQDRQFILSSKKLLLSDSGFYLCAWSPHRGDQPQHFGDGTRLSIL.

The chain employs TRBV20-1 and TRBJ2-2; TCRdb selects TRBD1, and the lack of DNA leaves this call unchecked. The CDR3 contains 15 residues. The germline gives CDR1 DFQATT, CDR2 SNEGSKA (reference sequence). CDR3 amino acids: CSAPTGAWGTGELFF.

The rearrangement joins TRBV5-1 to TRBJ2-7; TCRdb picks TRBD2, but there is no DNA to check that call. The CDR3 is made up of 14 amino acids. CDR1 and CDR2 (germline): SGHRS, YFSETQ. The CDR3 reads CASSWGQPSDEQYF. The full variable domain, in which reference TRBV5-1 and TRBJ2-7 provide the parts outside the CDR3, is KAGVTQTPRYLIKTRGQQVTLSCSPISGHRSVSWYQQTPGQGLQFLFEYFSETQRNKGNFPGRFSGRQFSNSRSEMNVSTLELGDSALYLCASSWGQPSDEQYFGPGTRLTVT.

The gene calls are TRBV12-3 or TRBV12-4 and TRBJ2-7; TCRdb lists TRBD2, though no DNA is available to test this call. The CDR3 is 15 amino acids. This CDR3 reads CASSLDQSGRYEQYF.

The V call is TRBV19, the J call TRBJ2-6; TCRdb lists TRBD1, though no DNA is available to test this call. CDR3 length equals 16 residues. In germline, CDR1 is LNHDA, CDR2 SQIVND (reference sequence). The CDR3 loop is CASSLTAPSGANVLTF.

The V call is TRBV4-2, the J call TRBJ2-1; TCRdb indicates TRBD2, and absent DNA this call remains unverified. The CDR3 extends over 15 amino acids. CDR1 is LGHNA, CDR2 YNFKEQ, per germline. The CDR3 loop is CASSQDLAGGVEQFF.

The genes are TRBV4-3 and TRBJ2-7. Germline CDR1 reads LGHNA; CDR2 reads YSLEER. This CDR3 is 13 amino acids long. The CDR3 is CAASSGGSYEQYF.

This chain's CDR3 is CASSQDIVAGGSYTF. The chain employs TRBV4-1 and TRBJ1-2; TCRdb names TRBD1, which stays unverified in the absence of DNA. Per germline, CDR1 MGHRA and CDR2 YSYEKL. CDR3 size: 15 residues.

V gene TRBV15 combines with J gene TRBJ2-7; there is no DNA to check the TCRdb D call of TRBD2. The germline V gene has CDR1 LNHNV and CDR2 YYDKDF (reference sequence). The CDR3 sequence is 14 residues long. The CDR3 here is CATSRELGAYEQYF.